The 14 T cell receptor beta chains given below trace back to one sample, sequenced in a study of regulatory T cells in long-lasting Graves disease. Regarding time point: newly diagnosed GD, antithyroid drugs for less than 3 months. Researchers made the TCR library from RNA that was extracted from PBMCs. Combining iRepertoire HTBI primers with Arm-PCR of CDR3 regions, the authors built TCR beta libraries. Via MiXCR, TCRdb re-called the multiplex PCR reads, giving one row per CDR3 protein. The sample lists roughly 320,000 distinct CDR3 sequences, approximately 15% seen once, with 30% in the top ten. The same data also contributed to another study, on T cells in Graves' hyperthyroidism and ophthalmopathy.

The sequencing here drew on peripheral blood mononuclear cells (PBMCs), taken at new diagnosis, from a patient treated with antithyroid drugs. These receptors all stem from a man aged 40-55 years with Graves disease.

This clonotype was observed at least ten times. The J gene is TRBJ2-5, the V gene TRBV18, with a tentative D call TRBD1 (5 bases). CDR1 is KGHSH and CDR2 is LQKENI in the germline V gene. The ends were cut back, 3 bases at V and 4 bases at J, with 12 bases in the middle. The CDR3 is 14 residues long. CDR3 loop: CASSPDRSRETQYF. As DNA, the CDR3 is TGTGCCAGCTCACCTGACAGATCTCGAGAGACCCAGTACTTC.

This clonotype was counted a few times. The chain couples TRBV19 to TRBJ2-3; 8 positions match TRBD2. This CDR3 has 15 amino acids. Germline V gene sequence: CDR1 LNHDA, CDR2 SQIVND (reference sequence). The ends lost 1 base at V and 4 bases at J; junction bases unmatched: 4. As DNA, the CDR3 is TGTGCCAGTAGTATAGCCTCCGGGAGGGCAGATACGCAGTATTTT. Translating it yields CASSIASGRADTQYF.

This clonotype was seen repeatedly, ten times or more. This rearrangement joins TRBV28 to TRBJ1-3; 9 positions agree with TRBD1. The CDR3 is made up of 15 amino acids. Germline V lookup: CDR1 MDHEN, CDR2 SYDVKM. The V gene end was trimmed by 8 bases and the J gene end by 1 base; junction bases not matched to a gene: 6. The CDR3 DNA reads TGTGCCAGCCTCTCCGGGACAGGGTCTGGAAACACCATATATTTT. Its translation is CASLSGTGSGNTIYF.

This clonotype was seen a handful of times. The chain is built from TRBV4-1 and TRBJ2-1; the D is unclear. The length of the CDR3 is 12 residues. Trimming left V 4 bases short and J 6 bases short, with 7 bases between. Germline V CDR1 and CDR2: MGHRA, YSYEKL. The CDR3 region has the DNA TGCGCCAGCAGCCTGATATTCAATGAGCAGTTCTTC. Amino acids: CASSLIFNEQFF.

This clonotype has at least ten counts. V gene TRBV27 combines with J gene TRBJ2-7; TRBD2 is a possible D gene (6 bases). The CDR3 extends over 14 amino acids. The ends were cut back, 6 bases at V and 2 bases at J, with 14 bases in the middle. Per germline, CDR1 MNHEY and CDR2 SMNVEV (reference sequence). The DNA of the CDR3 is TGTGCCAGCAGGCTACGGGGGATTACCTACGAGCAGTACTTC. It yields the protein CASRLRGITYEQYF.

In this sample, this clonotype turned up a few times. An end of the junction does not agree with germline; a read error may underlie this. The rearrangement links TRBV5-1 to TRBJ1-2; D is uncertain. This CDR3 region has 15 residues. CDR1 and CDR2 (germline): SGHRS, YFSETQ. The chain's CDR3 is CAGSLVAGENYGYTF. The CDR3 DNA is TGCGCCGGCAGCTTGGTGGCAGGAGAAAACTATGGCTACACCTTC.

This clonotype was counted ten times or more. V and J are TRBV28 and TRBJ1-1; D call uncertain. The V gene lost 2 bases and the J gene lost 0 bases, with 7 bases spanning the gap. Germline-derived CDR1 and CDR2 are MDHEN and SYDVKM. This CDR3 contains 14 residues. The CDR3 nucleotides read TGTGCCAGCAGTTTAAGGCGGGTGAACACTGAAGCTTTCTTT. Amino acids: CASSLRRVNTEAFF.

This clonotype was seen at least ten times. CDR3 in amino acids: CASSYRDTDTQYF. The CDR3 DNA reads TGTGCCAGCAGTTACCGGGACACAGATACGCAGTATTTT. The chain couples TRBV6-2 or TRBV6-3 to TRBJ2-3, with D possibly matching TRBD2 (5 bases). The CDR3 totals 13 residues. Germline V gene data show CDR1 as MNHEY and CDR2 as SVGEGT. The V gene lost 2 bases and the J gene lost 2 bases, with 5 bases spanning the gap.

The chain joins TRBV29-1 to TRBJ2-1; 8 nucleotides match TRBD2. V lost 5 bases and J lost 2; bases outside the gene matches: 5. In germline, CDR1 is SQVTM, CDR2 ANQGSEA. The CDR3 has 14 residues. The DNA of the CDR3 is TGCAGCGTTACGGGGGGGCCCCCCTACAATGAGCAGTTCTTC. It codes for CSVTGGPPYNEQFF.

As regards this clonotype: This sequence is one base from a far larger clone and is likely a read error. The genes are TRBV7-9 and TRBJ2-7, with 10 bases fitting TRBD2. The V and J ends lost 0 bases and 3 bases, in that order; junction bases with no gene match: 11. The CDR3 covers 18 residues. Germline-derived CDR1 and CDR2 are SEHNR and FQNEAQ (reference sequence). CDR3 in DNA: TGTGCCAGCAGCTTAGCAAGGAGGCTAGCGGGGGACCTCTACGAGCAGTACTTC. Amino acids: CASSLARRLAGDLYEQYF.

In its sample, this clonotype was seen many times. This chain links TRBV18 with TRBJ2-7; no firm D call. The CDR3 is made up of 13 amino acids. The germline V gene encodes CDR1 KGHSH and CDR2 LQKENI. Trimming stripped 3 bases from V and 1 base from J, with 7 bases between. CDR3 in DNA: TGTGCCAGCTCACCCCCCGTTTCCTACGAGCAGTACTTC. Translated, it gives CASSPPVSYEQYF. Full variable domain (outside the CDR3, taken from reference TRBV18 and TRBJ2-7): NAGVMQNPRHLVRRRGQEARLRCSPMKGHSHVYWYRQLPEEGLKFMVYLQKENIIDESGMPKERFSAEFPKEGPSILRIQQVVRGDSAAYFCASSPPVSYEQYFGPGTRLTVT.

This clonotype was seen ten or more times. The genes are TRBV20-1 and TRBJ1-1; TRBD1 matches 9 bases. J was trimmed by 4 bases and V by 2 bases; bases with no gene match: 2. The V gene's germline CDR1 is DFQATT and CDR2 SNEGSKA (reference sequence). The CDR3 totals 13 residues. CDR3 amino acids: CSARWDRATEAFF. CDR3 nucleotides: TGCAGTGCTAGATGGGACAGGGCCACTGAAGCTTTCTTT.

This clonotype was counted many times. The chain combines TRBV12-3 or TRBV12-4 with TRBJ1-5; TRBD1 matches at 9 bases. The length of the CDR3 is 15 residues. Germline trimming cut 4 bases from V and 5 bases from J; bases unmatched to any gene: 6. CDR3 DNA: TGTGCCAGCAGTTCCTACCGGGACAGGGATCAGCCCCAGCATTTT. Translation: CASSSYRDRDQPQHF.

The chain carries TRBV19 and TRBJ2-1; the D call may be TRBD1 or TRBD2 (6 bases each). This CDR3 comprises 15 residues. From germline, CDR1 is LNHDA and CDR2 SQIVND (reference sequence). V was shortened by 6 bases and J by 9 bases, with 21 bases between the two germline ends. CDR3 bases: TGTGCCAGTAGCCAGGGTGCGGGGTCAGGGGTTGAGCAGTTCTTC. Translation: CASSQGAGSGVEQFF.